This T cell receptor beta chain was retrieved from a study of blood T cells in healthy people across ages. This clonotype is a singleton in its sample. A junction end diverges from the germline sequence, so it may reflect a read error. CDR1 SGHTA and CDR2 FQGNSA come from the germline V gene. CDR3 length: 12 amino acids. Together with a sample-barcoded 5' primer, a J-beta primer mix was included in a second PCR lasting 7 to 11 cycles. TCRdb re-called the 5' RACE reads with MiXCR, one entry per CDR3 protein. This table holds about 780,000 distinct CDR3 sequences, about a quarter found once. This same sample was also part of a study on T cells of mothers and their children. This second study notes: The cDNA synthesis received all extracted RNA, at about 1.5 ug per 15 ul.

The sequence derives from a boy aged 5-17 years in good health. The chain links TRBV7-2 to TRBJ2-4; D possibly corresponds to TRBD1 (6 bases). The sample taken for sequencing was blood. This CDR3 is CASSGGLDIQYF. The CDR3 DNA follows: TGTGCAAGCAGTGGGGGCTTAGACATTCAGTACTTC.